Shown below are 32 T cell receptor beta chains from a single sample sequenced in a study of T cells in narcolepsy. Data came from immunoSEQ multiplex PCR; TCRdb stores just in-frame clones and leaves some out. The sample includes 25,000 to 35,000 clones, 80% to 90% seen only once; the top ten take under 1.3%. Material for sequencing was CD45RA- memory CD4+ T cells from PBMCs. The receptors stem from a human donor with narcolepsy.

The V call is TRBV5-6, the J call TRBJ1-6, with 10 bases fitting TRBD1. Per germline, CDR1 SGHDT and CDR2 YYEEEE. J lost 9 bases, V lost 6 bases, and 6 bases had no gene match. The CDR3 consists of 14 residues. The CDR3 nucleotides read TGTGCCAGCACCCGGGACAGGGGAAGTTCACCCCTCCACTTT. This translates into CASTRDRGSSPLHF.

V and J are TRBV7-9 and TRBJ2-2; a possible D gene is TRBD1 (5 bases). The CDR3 extends over 14 amino acids. Trimming removed 5 bases from V and 7 bases from J, with 14 bases in between. Germline assignment: CDR1 SEHNR and CDR2 FQNEAQ (reference sequence). This chain's CDR3 is CASSKFQGGGELFF. Written as DNA, the CDR3 is TGTGCCAGCAGCAAATTCCAGGGTGGCGGGGAGCTGTTTTTT.

V usage is TRBV6-4 and J usage is TRBJ2-1; D is perhaps TRBD2 (6 bases). This CDR3 comprises 14 residues. V shed 5 bases and J shed 7 bases, with 15 bases lying between them. The germline gives CDR1 MRHNA, CDR2 SNTAGT. This CDR3 is CASSFEEGQNEQFF. The CDR3, as DNA: TGTGCCAGCAGTTTCGAGGAGGGCCAGAATGAGCAGTTCTTC.

This clone was found a few times. CDR3 sequence: CASSQIPGDTQYF. DNA of the CDR3: TGTGCCAGCTCTCAGATCCCCGGGGATACGCAGTATTTT. The chain couples TRBV18 to TRBJ2-3; D unresolved. CDR3 size: 13 residues. Germline V gives CDR1 KGHSH, CDR2 LQKENI. The germline V and J ends were trimmed by 6 bases and 6 bases, with 13 bases remaining between them.

The CDR3 here is CASSLDLTETQYF. CDR3 DNA: TGTGCCAGCAGCCTCGATTTGACAGAGACCCAGTACTTC. The chain links TRBV28 to TRBJ2-5, with D unclear. The V gene lost 6 bases and the J gene lost 4 bases, with 12 bases spanning the gap. This CDR3 comprises 13 residues. Germline CDR1 MDHEN, CDR2 SYDVKM.

The rearrangement links TRBV2 to TRBJ1-5; D gene ambiguous. This CDR3 is built from 13 residues. Germline V gene sequence: CDR1 SNHLY, CDR2 FYNNEI. V lost 6 bases to trimming and J lost 3 bases, with 9 bases between them. The CDR3 sequence is CASRTLINQPQHF. In DNA, the CDR3 is TGTGCCAGCAGGACACTCATCAATCAGCCCCAGCATTTT.

This chain connects TRBV5-1 to TRBJ2-5; 9 bases line up with TRBD2. TRBJ2-7 matches the DNA end more closely, so the J call is doubtful. The CDR3 spans 19 residues. Germline V gene lookup returns CDR1 SGHRS and CDR2 YFSETQ. The CDR3 nucleotides read TGCGCCAGCAGCTTTTTTCCTAGCGGGACCCGAGGCGGGGTTTACGAGCAGTACTTC. This translates into CASSFFPSGTRGGVYEQYF.

V usage is TRBV5-5 and J usage is TRBJ2-7; the D is unclear. The germline V gene has CDR1 SGHKS and CDR2 YYEKEE (reference sequence). The CDR3 runs 13 residues. Trimming took off 0 bases at V and 6 bases at J, with 10 bases between the two ends. CDR3 in amino acids: CASSLGLSGEQYF. The CDR3 coding sequence is TGTGCCAGCAGCTTGGGACTCTCTGGCGAGCAGTACTTC. Based on the CDR3 plus reference TRBV5-5 and TRBJ2-7, the full variable domain is DAGVTQSPTHLIKTRGQQVTLRCSPISGHKSVSWYQQVLGQGPQFIFQYYEKEERGRGNFPDRFSARQFPNYSSELNVNALLLGDSALYLCASSLGLSGEQYFGPGTRLTVT.

The CDR3 sequence is CASSKRTVQETQYF. The CDR3 DNA reads as TGTGCCAGCAGCAAGAGGACAGTACAAGAGACCCAGTACTTC. The gene calls are TRBV2 and TRBJ2-5; TRBD1 is a possible D gene (6 bases). Germline lookup yields CDR1 SNHLY and CDR2 FYNNEI. Trimming took off 6 bases at V and 2 bases at J, with 13 bases between the two ends. This CDR3 spans 14 amino acids.

The V and J genes are TRBV28 and TRBJ1-6, with D unresolved. The CDR3 consists of 15 residues. The germline gives CDR1 MDHEN, CDR2 SYDVKM. Trimming took 3 bases from V and 0 from J, leaving 6 bases between them. The CDR3 loop is CASSLRSSYNSPLHF. The CDR3 bases are TGTGCCAGCAGTTTGAGGAGCTCCTATAATTCACCCCTCCACTTT. Supplemented by reference TRBV28 and TRBJ1-6, the full variable domain reads DVKVTQSSRYLVKRTGEKVFLECVQDMDHENMFWYRQDPGLGLRLIYFSYDVKMKEKGDIPEGYSVSREKKERFSLILESASTNQTSMYLCASSLRSSYNSPLHFGNGTRLTVT.

CDR3 nucleotide sequence: TGTGCCATCAGTGACGGCTCGGATCTGGAGACCCAGTACTTC. Translated: CAISDGSDLETQYF. The rearrangement uses TRBV10-3 and TRBJ2-5; D uncertain. The CDR3 is 14 residues long. The ends were cut back, 3 bases at V and 5 bases at J, with 13 bases in the middle. Germline CDR1 is ENHRY and CDR2 is SYGVKD.

This chain connects TRBV18 to TRBJ1-1, with D hard to call. CDR1 and CDR2 (germline): KGHSH, LQKENI. This CDR3 contains 12 residues. V was cut by 2 bases and J by 11 bases, with 12 bases left in between. Here the CDR3 DNA reads TGTGCCAGCTCACCAGGTCTCGGGGAGGCTTTCTTT. Protein sequence: CASSPGLGEAFF.

This clone was counted once. This rearrangement joins TRBV5-1 to TRBJ2-1; TRBD2 matches at 10 bases. The CDR3 is 16 residues long. The trim removed 4 bases at V and 7 bases at J, leaving 11 bases unmatched. The germline CDR1 and CDR2 sequences are SGHRS and YFSETQ. The CDR3 nucleotides are TGCGCCAGCAGCCTAACCATCGGACTAGCGGCTAATGAGCAGTTCTTC. Its protein product is CASSLTIGLAANEQFF.

This sequence joins TRBV5-1 and TRBJ2-1, with D perhaps matching TRBD1 (5 bases). Per the germline V gene, CDR1 is SGHRS and CDR2 is YFSETQ. The length of the CDR3 is 13 residues. The V and J ends lost 5 bases and 6 bases respectively, with 12 bases between them. CDR3 residues: CASREQAGNEQFF. The CDR3 DNA reads TGCGCCAGCAGGGAACAGGCCGGCAATGAGCAGTTCTTC.

This chain joins TRBV28 and TRBJ1-5; 9 nucleotides match TRBD1. The CDR3 covers 15 residues. V lost 7 bases to trimming and J lost 7 bases; unmatched junction nucleotides: 11. Germline lookup yields CDR1 MDHEN and CDR2 SYDVKM. CDR3 in amino acids: CASTHTGTGSQPQHF. The CDR3, as DNA: TGTGCCAGCACCCACACCGGGACAGGGAGCCAGCCCCAGCATTTT.

The gene calls are TRBV2 and TRBJ2-3, with D possibly TRBD1 on 5 matching bases. Between the trimmed V and J ends, which lost 3 bases and 8 bases, there was a span of 9 bases. The CDR3 is 12 residues long. Germline CDR1 is SNHLY and CDR2 is FYNNEI. CDR3 coding DNA: TGTGCCAGCAGTGATGGGGCTGGTACGCAGTATTTT. As protein: CASSDGAGTQYF.

The CDR3 loop is CASSPHGRDSKAFF. CDR3 nucleotides: TGCGCCAGCAGCCCCCACGGCCGGGACAGCAAAGCTTTCTTT. The chain couples TRBV5-1 to TRBJ1-1; 7 bases fit TRBD1. This CDR3 has 14 residues. Unmatched junction bases numbered 12, after V lost 4 bases and J lost 9 bases. In germline, CDR1 is SGHRS, CDR2 YFSETQ. Together with reference TRBV5-1 and TRBJ1-1, the CDR3 gives the full variable domain: KAGVTQTPRYLIKTRGQQVTLSCSPISGHRSVSWYQQTPGQGLQFLFEYFSETQRNKGNFPGRFSGRQFSNSRSEMNVSTLELGDSALYLCASSPHGRDSKAFFGQGTRLTVV.

This clone has a handful of counts. The chain employs TRBV28 and TRBJ2-7, with 9 nucleotides matching TRBD1. The J segment lost 7 bases and the V segment lost 3 bases, leaving 13 bases of the junction unmatched. CDR1 and CDR2 (germline): MDHEN, SYDVKM. The CDR3 is 16 residues long. The CDR3 nucleotides are TGTGCCAGCAGTTTCTTTGGGGACAGGGTGCGTGGAGAGCAGTACTTC. This encodes CASSFFGDRVRGEQYF. The variable domain in full, completed from reference TRBV28 and TRBJ2-7, reads DVKVTQSSRYLVKRTGEKVFLECVQDMDHENMFWYRQDPGLGLRLIYFSYDVKMKEKGDIPEGYSVSREKKERFSLILESASTNQTSMYLCASSFFGDRVRGEQYFGPGTRLTVT.

The CDR3 DNA reads as TGTGCCAGCAGCTTAGTCGGACCCGGGAGTCACGAGCAGTACTTC. As protein: CASSLVGPGSHEQYF. The chain is built from TRBV7-9 and TRBJ2-7; possibly TRBD2 for D (6 bases). Germline-derived CDR1 and CDR2 are SEHNR and FQNEAQ (reference sequence). V dropped 1 base and J dropped 5 bases, with 15 bases sitting between them. The CDR3 sequence is 15 residues long.

J is TRBJ2-7 and V is TRBV28, with 9 bases fitting TRBD1. V shed 6 bases, J shed 3 bases, and the junction held 12 bases outside the gene matches. Germline CDR1 reads MDHEN; CDR2 reads SYDVKM. The CDR3 length is 16 residues. The CDR3 region is CASSPYPGQGLYEQYF. CDR3 DNA: TGTGCCAGCAGCCCCTACCCGGGACAGGGTCTCTACGAGCAGTACTTC.

The gene calls are TRBV6-1 and TRBJ1-2; a possible D gene is TRBD1 (5 bases). Trimming left V 3 bases short and J 5 bases short, with 16 bases between. In germline, CDR1 is MNHNS, CDR2 SASEGT. This CDR3 region has 15 residues. This chain's CDR3 is CASSDPRQIPYGYTF. CDR3 DNA: TGTGCCAGCAGTGACCCCAGACAGATCCCTTATGGCTACACCTTC.

The V gene is TRBV28, the J gene TRBJ2-7; 9 positions match TRBD1. This CDR3 is 15 amino acids long. Germline CDR1 reads MDHEN; CDR2 reads SYDVKM. After removal of 3 bases from V and 4 bases from J, the junction contained 7 bases not matched to a gene. The CDR3 DNA reads as TGTGCCAGCAGTTTCTGGGGACAGGGAAGGTACGAGCAGTACTTC. Its protein is CASSFWGQGRYEQYF.

The chain couples TRBV5-1 to TRBJ1-3; D ambiguous. This CDR3 region has 13 residues. Germline lookup yields CDR1 SGHRS and CDR2 YFSETQ. V was pared by 2 bases and J by 0 bases, with 3 bases between. CDR3 loop: CASSFRSGNTIYF. The CDR3 DNA reads TGCGCCAGCAGCTTCCGCTCTGGAAACACCATATATTTT.

This clone came up once. The chain combines TRBV7-8 with TRBJ2-1; D is unclear. The CDR3 contains 16 residues. V was shortened by 5 bases and J by 7 bases, with 21 bases between the two germline ends. The germline CDR1 and CDR2 sequences are SGHVS and FQNEAQ. This CDR3 reads CASSPLSSRVGNEQFF. The CDR3 DNA sequence: TGTGCCAGCAGCCCATTATCTAGTCGGGTTGGTAATGAGCAGTTCTTC.

V is TRBV2 and J is TRBJ2-7, with 7 nucleotides matching TRBD1. Losses at the gene ends were 7 bases for V and 2 bases for J; bases not matched to a gene: 8. Germline CDR1 SNHLY, CDR2 FYNNEI. The CDR3 consists of 14 residues. This chain's CDR3 is CASKLGTATYEQYF. CDR3 coding DNA: TGTGCCAGCAAACTCGGGACAGCTACCTACGAGCAGTACTTC. Supplemented by reference TRBV2 and TRBJ2-7, the full variable domain reads EPEVTQTPSHQVTQMGQEVILRCVPISNHLYFYWYRQILGQKVEFLVSFYNNEISEKSEIFDDQFSVERPDGSNFTLKIRSTKLEDSAMYFCASKLGTATYEQYFGPGTRLTVT.

This clone was counted once. The rearrangement joins TRBV5-1 to TRBJ1-5, with TRBD1 as a possible D gene (5 bases). The CDR3 covers 15 residues. Trimming left V 0 bases short and J 3 bases short, with 10 bases between. Germline CDR1 SGHRS, CDR2 YFSETQ. As DNA, the CDR3 is TGCGCCAGCAGCTTGGCGGGGGTACCCAATCAGCCCCAGCATTTT. Protein sequence: CASSLAGVPNQPQHF.

This clone occurred once. The same CDR3 can be traced to other DNA sequences in this sample. The V gene is TRBV27, the J gene TRBJ1-2; TRBD1 might be the D (5 bases). The CDR3 sequence is 13 residues long. The V end lost 2 bases, the J end lost 7 bases, and 11 bases lay between the germline ends. Germline loops: CDR1 MNHEY, CDR2 SMNVEV (reference sequence). The CDR3 sequence: CASSLRGLGGYTF. CDR3 bases: TGTGCCAGCAGTTTAAGGGGTCTCGGTGGCTACACCTTC.

This chain links TRBV11-2 with TRBJ1-2, with D unresolved. Trimming cost V 5 bases and J 2 bases, with 9 bases left between them. Germline-derived CDR1 and CDR2 are SGHAT and FQNNGV. The CDR3 sequence is 13 residues long. The CDR3 DNA sequence: TGTGCCAGCAGCCGGACCGGAAACTATGGCTACACCTTC. Amino acids: CASSRTGNYGYTF.

This chain connects TRBV28 to TRBJ2-1; D is unresolved. In germline, CDR1 is MDHEN, CDR2 SYDVKM. The CDR3 spans 12 residues. The V end lost 6 bases, the J end lost 3 bases, and 6 bases lay between the germline ends. The CDR3 bases are TGTGCCAGCAGGGGCGACTACAATGAGCAGTTCTTC. This translates into CASRGDYNEQFF.

This chain links TRBV7-3 with TRBJ2-1, with 7 bases lining up with TRBD1. Germline V CDR1 and CDR2: SGHTA, FQGTGA. There are 14 residues in the CDR3. J lost 7 bases, V lost 5 bases, and 8 bases had no gene match. CDR3 loop: CASSADRYSNEQFF. The CDR3 DNA follows: TGTGCCAGCAGCGCGGACAGGTATTCAAATGAGCAGTTCTTC.

The chain has TRBV9 and TRBJ1-3; the match to TRBD1 covers 9 bases. CDR3 length: 15 residues. Germline V gene sequence: CDR1 SGDLS, CDR2 YYNGEE. After removal of 3 bases from V and 3 bases from J, the junction contained 4 bases not matched to a gene. For the CDR3, the DNA is TGTGCCAGCAGCGCTACAGGGGGCCGTGGAAACACCATATATTTT. Translation gives CASSATGGRGNTIYF.

The V and J genes are TRBV14 and TRBJ1-4; D possibly corresponds to TRBD1 (5 bases). The CDR3 length is 15 residues. V lost 1 base and J lost 4, with 10 bases in between. CDR1 is SGHDN and CDR2 is FVKESK in the germline V gene. CDR3 sequence: CASSQGQYDNEKLFF. The CDR3 nucleotides read TGTGCCAGCAGCCAAGGACAGTATGATAATGAAAAACTGTTTTTT.